These 32 T cell receptor beta chains came from one sample sequenced in a study of blood T cell repertoires in COVID-19. Assay: immunoSEQ multiplex PCR; the TCRdb copy retains only in-frame clones and omits some. Among under 60,000 clones listed, just under 80% were seen once. The sample taken for sequencing was peripheral blood. These TCRs come from a human donor in a cohort sampled during active COVID-19.

This clone was observed once. This sequence joins TRBV15 and TRBJ2-2, with 8 bases lining up with TRBD2. V shed 5 bases and J 3 bases; nucleotides not matched to a gene: 5. Germline CDR1 reads LNHNV; CDR2 reads YYDKDF (reference sequence). The CDR3 consists of 15 residues. DNA for the CDR3: TGTGCCACCAGCGCACGAGCGGGAGACACCGGGGAGCTGTTTTTT. It codes for CATSARAGDTGELFF.

V is TRBV9 and J is TRBJ1-2; 7 bases line up with TRBD1. Germline V gene sequence: CDR1 SGDLS, CDR2 YYNGEE. The CDR3 runs 16 residues. The V segment lost 0 bases and the J segment 4 bases; nucleotides outside the gene matches: 9. CDR3 in DNA: TGTGCCAGCAGCGTAGAGGAGAGGGGGCGAAGCTATGGCTACACCTTC. This gives the protein CASSVEERGRSYGYTF. Together with reference TRBV9 and TRBJ1-2, the CDR3 gives the full variable domain: DSGVTQTPKHLITATGQRVTLRCSPRSGDLSVYWYQQSLDQGLQFLIQYYNGEERAKGNILERFSAQQFPDLHSELNLSSLELGDSALYFCASSVEERGRSYGYTFGSGTRLTVV.

V gene TRBV19 combines with J gene TRBJ1-1; D remains ambiguous. V was clipped by 4 bases and J by 5 bases, with 11 bases between them. The V gene's germline CDR1 is LNHDA and CDR2 SQIVND (reference sequence). The CDR3 extends over 13 amino acids. CDR3 nucleotide sequence: TGTGCCAGTAGTAAGAGGGATTTAACTGAAGCTTTCTTT. As protein: CASSKRDLTEAFF.

This chain uses TRBV6-5 with TRBJ1-4; 7 positions match TRBD1. The CDR3 contains 13 residues. In germline, CDR1 is MNHEY, CDR2 SVGAGI. The V gene end was trimmed by 6 bases and the J gene end by 5 bases; junction bases not matched to a gene: 3. CDR3 DNA sequence: TGTGCCAGCAGGACGGGACAGAATGAAAAACTGTTTTTT. Protein sequence: CASRTGQNEKLFF.

This sequence joins TRBV28 and TRBJ1-2, with D hard to call. CDR1 and CDR2 (germline): MDHEN, SYDVKM. Between the trimmed V and J ends, which lost 1 base and 5 bases, there was a span of 17 bases. The length of the CDR3 is 16 residues. CDR3: CASSLSGSGRVYGYTF. The CDR3 coding sequence is TGTGCCAGCAGTTTATCAGGTAGCGGACGGGTTTATGGCTACACCTTC.

The gene calls are TRBV6-5 and TRBJ2-1; 9 nucleotides line up with TRBD2. Germline V gene sequence: CDR1 MNHEY, CDR2 SVGAGI. The CDR3 spans 15 residues. V dropped 7 bases and J dropped 0; count of bases not matched to a gene: 4. The CDR3 DNA sequence: TGTGCCAGCACCCGTAGCGGGAGCTCCTACAATGAGCAGTTCTTC. Its translation is CASTRSGSSYNEQFF.

The CDR3 bases are TGTGCCATCAGTGCAGGGGAAGAGACCCAGTACTTC. Translation: CAISAGEETQYF. This sequence joins TRBV10-3 and TRBJ2-5; a weak D match, TRBD1 (6 bases). In germline, CDR1 is ENHRY, CDR2 SYGVKD. The CDR3 sequence is 12 residues long. V lost 4 bases, J lost 3 bases, and 6 bases lay in between.

The chain has TRBV19 and TRBJ1-2; 9 nucleotides agree with TRBD1. Trimming at V came to 5 bases and at J to 5 bases, leaving 6 bases not matched to a gene. CDR3 size: 14 residues. Per the germline V gene, CDR1 is LNHDA and CDR2 is SQIVND (reference sequence). The CDR3 DNA reads as TGTGCCAGTAGTCCGGAAGGACAGGGGTATGGCTACACCTTC. It translates to CASSPEGQGYGYTF.

Only one count was recorded for this clone. The chain is built from TRBV9 and TRBJ2-1, with D possibly matching TRBD2 (6 bases). V lost 0 bases and J 7 bases, leaving 14 bases between the germline ends. The CDR3 consists of 15 residues. Germline V gene sequence: CDR1 SGDLS, CDR2 YYNGEE. CDR3 sequence: CASSVDAGMWNEQFF. The CDR3 nucleotides read TGTGCCAGCAGCGTAGACGCGGGAATGTGGAATGAGCAGTTCTTC.

This rearrangement joins TRBV7-2 to TRBJ2-3; TRBD2 agrees at 7 bases. The V segment lost 7 bases and the J segment 1 base; nucleotides outside the gene matches: 11. The CDR3 spans 16 residues. CDR1 is SGHTA, CDR2 FQGNSA, per germline. CDR3 nucleotides: TGTGCCAGCACAATAAGGTCGGGGGGAGGCACAGATACGCAGTATTTT. Its translation: CASTIRSGGGTDTQYF.

This chain connects TRBV18 to TRBJ2-1; unclear D gene. CDR1 is KGHSH, CDR2 LQKENI, per germline. The CDR3 totals 13 residues. Trimming left V 1 base short and J 4 bases short, with 5 bases between. CDR3 in DNA: TGTGCCAGCTCACCACTAGAGTACAATGAGCAGTTCTTC. Amino acids: CASSPLEYNEQFF.

The chain carries TRBV6-1 and TRBJ2-3; TRBD2 matches at 8 bases. The ends lost 3 bases at V and 6 bases at J; junction bases unmatched: 5. This CDR3 has 14 amino acids. The germline V gene has CDR1 MNHNS and CDR2 SASEGT. CDR3 coding DNA: TGTGCCAGCAGTGACGGGAGGGCCTGGGATACGCAGTATTTT. Residues: CASSDGRAWDTQYF.

The chain couples TRBV6-5 to TRBJ1-6; no clear D. This CDR3 is 14 amino acids long. Trimming took 11 bases from V and 1 from J, leaving 12 bases between them. Germline CDR1 reads MNHEY; CDR2 reads SVGAGI. The CDR3 DNA sequence: TGTGCCTGTCATGCGGGGTCCTATAATTCACCCCTCCACTTT. Residues: CACHAGSYNSPLHF.

This clone was picked up a small number of times. The chain recombines TRBV7-9 with TRBJ2-5; TRBD2 agrees at 7 bases. This CDR3 region has 16 residues. The J segment lost 7 bases and the V segment lost 5 bases, leaving 16 bases of the junction unmatched. Per the germline V gene, CDR1 is SEHNR and CDR2 is FQNEAQ (reference sequence). The CDR3: CASSPMGGRDPGTQYF. The CDR3 DNA reads as TGTGCCAGCAGCCCCATGGGAGGGAGGGATCCGGGGACCCAGTACTTC.

V gene TRBV9 combines with J gene TRBJ2-5; 7 positions agree with TRBD2. The ends lost 0 bases at V and 4 bases at J; junction bases unmatched: 6. The CDR3 has 15 amino acids. The germline V gene has CDR1 SGDLS and CDR2 YYNGEE. Written as DNA, the CDR3 is TGTGCCAGCAGCGTAGCCGGGACTAAGGGAGAGACCCAGTACTTC. Translating gives CASSVAGTKGETQYF.

The V gene is TRBV28, the J gene TRBJ1-6; 10 bases are shared with TRBD1. V was pared by 6 bases and J by 0 bases, with 5 bases of the junction left unmatched. Germline V lookup: CDR1 MDHEN, CDR2 SYDVKM. The CDR3 sequence is 17 residues long. CDR3 protein: CASRGQGRSSYNSPLHF. In nucleotides, the CDR3 is TGTGCCAGCAGGGGACAGGGGCGAAGCTCCTATAATTCACCCCTCCACTTT.

This chain uses TRBV10-2 with TRBJ2-7; 7 bases agree with TRBD1. The CDR3 length is 15 residues. Germline V gene lookup returns CDR1 WSHSY and CDR2 SAAADI. The ends lost 2 bases at V and 5 bases at J; junction bases unmatched: 9. This CDR3 reads CASSEGGTGADEQYF. In DNA, the CDR3 is TGCGCCAGCAGTGAGGGGGGCACAGGGGCGGACGAGCAGTACTTC.

This rearrangement joins TRBV2 to TRBJ2-7, with TRBD2 matching 7 bases. This CDR3 contains 15 residues. The V segment lost 0 bases and the J segment 6 bases; nucleotides outside the gene matches: 8. Germline CDR1 is SNHLY and CDR2 is FYNNEI. In DNA, the CDR3 is TGTGCCAGCAGTGAAGCGGTACTAGCGTCGGGCGAGCAGTACTTC. It codes for CASSEAVLASGEQYF.

The J gene is TRBJ2-7, the V gene TRBV7-9, with TRBD1 matching 10 bases. The CDR3 sequence is 18 residues long. Germline-derived CDR1 and CDR2 are SEHNR and FQNEAQ (reference sequence). The V segment lost 5 bases and the J segment 7 bases; nucleotides outside the gene matches: 20. CDR3 amino acids: CASSPRQGAYRVAGEQYF. CDR3 DNA sequence: TGTGCCAGCAGCCCCCGACAGGGGGCCTATCGGGTTGCAGGGGAGCAGTACTTC.

This chain connects TRBV27 to TRBJ2-2; TRBD1 aligns across 10 bases. J lost 5 bases, V lost 6 bases, and 9 bases had no gene match. The CDR3 contains 16 residues. CDR1 is MNHEY and CDR2 is SMNVEV in the germline V gene (reference sequence). For the CDR3, the DNA is TGTGCCAGCAGACTTGACAGGGGGCTTCGGACCGGGGAGCTGTTTTTT. Encoded protein: CASRLDRGLRTGELFF.

The CDR3 sequence: CASNSDTAFGNIQYF. CDR3 bases: TGTGCCAGCAACTCGGACACCGCCTTCGGAAACATTCAGTACTTC. The chain joins TRBV6-5 to TRBJ2-4; D might be TRBD1 (5 bases). Per the germline V gene, CDR1 is MNHEY and CDR2 is SVGAGI. The CDR3 length is 15 residues. Deletions cut 7 bases from V and 6 bases from J, with 19 bases between.

V and J are TRBV10-3 and TRBJ2-2; 11 bases are shared with TRBD2. V dropped 2 bases and J dropped 0; count of bases not matched to a gene: 8. From germline, CDR1 is ENHRY and CDR2 SYGVKD. The CDR3 contains 19 residues. The CDR3 loop reads CAISETSGGRHANTGELFF. The CDR3 DNA follows: TGTGCCATCAGTGAGACTAGCGGGGGCCGACACGCGAACACCGGGGAGCTGTTTTTT.

V and J are TRBV6-5 and TRBJ1-1, with a possible D match to TRBD1 (5 bases). The V gene lost 6 bases and the J gene lost 7 bases, with 6 bases spanning the gap. Germline V gene data show CDR1 as MNHEY and CDR2 as SVGAGI. The CDR3 length is 10 residues. The DNA of the CDR3 is TGTGCCAGCAGCGGGGGTGAAGCTTTCTTT. It codes for CASSGGEAFF.

The chain joins TRBV5-1 to TRBJ1-1; TRBD1 matches at 10 bases. The CDR3 extends over 14 amino acids. With V trimmed by 6 bases and J by 5 bases, 7 bases remained unmatched. Looked up from germline, CDR1 is SGHRS and CDR2 is YFSETQ. The CDR3 DNA reads TGCGCCAGCAAAGAATGGGGACAGGGGACTGAAGCTTTCTTT. Its translation is CASKEWGQGTEAFF.

The chain is built from TRBV9 and TRBJ1-3; D ambiguous. V was clipped by 1 base and J by 4 bases, with 9 bases between them. CDR3 length: 14 amino acids. The germline gives CDR1 SGDLS, CDR2 YYNGEE. In DNA form, the CDR3 reads TGTGCCAGCAGCGTACTCCAGTCCGGAAACACCATATATTTT. The encoded protein is CASSVLQSGNTIYF. The entire variable domain, with the rest obtained from reference TRBV9 and TRBJ1-3, is as follows: DSGVTQTPKHLITATGQRVTLRCSPRSGDLSVYWYQQSLDQGLQFLIQYYNGEERAKGNILERFSAQQFPDLHSELNLSSLELGDSALYFCASSVLQSGNTIYFGEGSWLTVV.

The chain joins TRBV7-2 to TRBJ1-6; the D gene is possibly TRBD1 (5 bases). This CDR3 has 14 residues. V shed 4 bases and J shed 9 bases, with 13 bases lying between them. Germline CDR1 and CDR2: SGHTA and FQGNSA. CDR3 bases: TGTGCCAGCAGCTCCCAGGTGGGGCCTTCACCCCTCCACTTT. Its protein product is CASSSQVGPSPLHF.

This chain joins TRBV5-6 and TRBJ1-5; 7 bases are a match to TRBD1. Germline lookup yields CDR1 SGHDT and CDR2 YYEEEE. V lost 1 base, J lost 6 bases, and 4 bases stayed unmatched. The CDR3 extends over 14 amino acids. CDR3 sequence reads: CASSLQGVPQPQHF. DNA for the CDR3: TGTGCCAGCAGCTTGCAGGGGGTCCCTCAGCCCCAGCATTTT. Full variable domain (missing parts from reference TRBV5-6 and TRBJ1-5): DAGVTQSPTHLIKTRGQQVTLRCSPKSGHDTVSWYQQALGQGPQFIFQYYEEEERQRGNFPDRFSGHQFPNYSSELNVNALLLGDSALYLCASSLQGVPQPQHFGDGTRLSIL.

The chain couples TRBV3-1 (or the pseudogene TRBV3-2) to TRBJ1-2, with 7 nucleotides matching TRBD1. The germline gives CDR1 LGHDT, CDR2 YNNKEL (reference sequence). This CDR3 is built from 13 residues. The V and J ends lost 4 bases and 2 bases, in that order; junction bases with no gene match: 1. Here the CDR3 DNA reads TGTGCCAGCAGCCCGGACAGGAACTATGGCTACACCTTC. This gives the protein CASSPDRNYGYTF.

The chain carries TRBV3-1 (or the pseudogene TRBV3-2) and TRBJ2-5, with a weak D call TRBD1 (5 bases). V was pared by 0 bases and J by 5 bases, with 7 bases between. There are 13 residues in the CDR3. The V gene's germline CDR1 is LGHDT and CDR2 YNNKEL (reference sequence). The CDR3 DNA follows: TGTGCCAGCAGCCAAGATAGGGGCGAGACCCAGTACTTC. It translates to CASSQDRGETQYF.

The chain links TRBV9 to TRBJ2-1, with D perhaps TRBD2 (5 bases). V shed 0 bases and J shed 10 bases, with 11 bases lying between them. Per the germline V gene, CDR1 is SGDLS and CDR2 is YYNGEE. The CDR3 is 13 amino acids. CDR3 residues: CASSVVGASEQFF. In DNA, the CDR3 is TGTGCCAGCAGCGTAGTGGGAGCCAGCGAGCAGTTCTTC.

V gene TRBV2 combines with J gene TRBJ2-5; D perhaps matches TRBD1 (6 bases). This CDR3 contains 13 residues. Germline V gene lookup returns CDR1 SNHLY and CDR2 FYNNEI. The germline V and J ends were trimmed by 5 bases and 5 bases, with 12 bases remaining between them. The CDR3, as DNA: TGTGCCAGCAGTCTCGGACAGCGGGAGACCCAGTACTTC. The encoded protein is CASSLGQRETQYF.

This sequence joins TRBV10-2 and TRBJ2-7; 8 positions agree with TRBD1. Trimming at V came to 10 bases and at J to 7 bases, leaving 6 bases not matched to a gene. The CDR3 consists of 11 residues. Per germline, CDR1 WSHSY and CDR2 SAAADI. The CDR3 reads CATQGAGEQYF. The CDR3 nucleotides read TGCGCCACGCAGGGGGCGGGGGAGCAGTACTTC.